These T cell receptor beta chains were read from a single sample in a study of CD8 T cells in ankylosing spondylitis. TCRdb passed the 5' RACE reads through MiXCR, listing each CDR3 protein once. Among around 770,000 distinct CDR3 sequences listed, 15% to 20% were seen once. Sequences were obtained from blood, either unsorted or a sorted T cell fraction (not recorded which). The receptors were gathered from a male donor with ankylosing spondylitis. CDR3s leave out the opening cysteine and the closing phenylalanine or tryptophan.

j_gene | v_gene | CDR3aa
TRBJ2-3 | TRBV6-1 | ASSEGAPGQINTDTQY
TRBJ1-2 | TRBV7-8 | ASTRDGVFGYT
TRBJ2-5 | TRBV10-3 | AISDAGGIQY
TRBJ1-2 | TRBV20-1 | SARMMGGALS
TRBJ2-2 | TRBV7-2 | ASSFSGMGELF
TRBJ2-7 | TRBV12-3/TRBV12-4 | ASSLELGRIYEQY
TRBJ2-5 | TRBV29-1 | SVEWDPTKETQY
TRBJ1-2 | TRBV6-1 | ASSPTGGYYGYT
TRBJ1-2 | TRBV27 | ASRRQGGGYGYT
TRBJ2-7 | TRBV6-6 | ASSYRGYEQY
TRBJ2-1 | TRBV20-1 | SATQGVNEQF